These T cell receptor beta chains were read from a single sample in a study of T cell responses to AZD1222 COVID-19 vaccine. Assay used: immunoSEQ multiplex PCR; TCRdb lists only in-frame clones, some missing. Of more than 85,000 clones in the sample, roughly 82% are singletons; the top ten hold 4% to 6%. The sequenced sample was peripheral blood, obtained on day 0 of AZD1222 vaccination. These receptors were collected from an adult in good health. Both conserved end residues are part of each CDR3. Each record gives: CDR3 length, D gene, clone size, V gene, J gene, CDR3 DNA, CDR3 protein. D genes are given only for firm matches. Part of the rows lack a size; the others show once, few, many or a class for expanded clones.

len: 13; d_gene: -; abundance: -; v_gene: TRBV19; j_gene: TRBJ1-2; CDR3nt: TGTGCCAGTAGTATATCATTGGGCTATGGCTACACCTTC; CDR3aa: CASSISLGYGYTF
len: 13; d_gene: -; abundance: -; v_gene: TRBV24-1; j_gene: TRBJ2-3; CDR3nt: TGTGGTAAGGTGGAGTCCAGCACAGATACGCAGTATTTT; CDR3aa: CGKVESSTDTQYF
len: 13; d_gene: -; abundance: -; v_gene: TRBV9; j_gene: TRBJ1-1; CDR3nt: TGTGCCAGCAGCGTAGAAGGCGACACTGAAGCTTTCTTT; CDR3aa: CASSVEGDTEAFF
len: 14; d_gene: -; abundance: -; v_gene: TRBV5-1; j_gene: TRBJ1-2; CDR3nt: TGCGCCAGCAGCTTGTGGGGCGTCGGCTATGGCTACACCTTC; CDR3aa: CASSLWGVGYGYTF
len: 13; d_gene: -; abundance: -; v_gene: TRBV6-5; j_gene: TRBJ2-1; CDR3nt: TGTGCCAGCAACACCGACACCTACAATGAGCAGTTCTTC; CDR3aa: CASNTDTYNEQFF
len: 13; d_gene: -; abundance: -; v_gene: TRBV3-1/TRBV3-2; j_gene: TRBJ1-5; CDR3nt: TGTGCCAGCAGCCCTGCTCCGGTTGAGCCCCAGCATTTT; CDR3aa: CASSPAPVEPQHF
len: 14; d_gene: -; abundance: once; v_gene: TRBV6-2/TRBV6-3; j_gene: TRBJ2-7; CDR3nt: TGTGCCAGCAGCAACGGGCTAGCCTCCTACGAGCAGTACTTC; CDR3aa: CASSNGLASYEQYF
len: 15; d_gene: -; abundance: -; v_gene: TRBV7-2; j_gene: TRBJ2-5; CDR3nt: TGTGCCAGCAGCTTAGTAGCGGCGACTAAAGAGACCCAGTACTTC; CDR3aa: CASSLVAATKETQYF
len: 12; d_gene: -; abundance: -; v_gene: TRBV19; j_gene: TRBJ2-3; CDR3nt: TGTGCCAGTAGTCCAAGGGATAATACGCAGTATTTT; CDR3aa: CASSPRDNTQYF
len: 13; d_gene: TRBD2; abundance: few; v_gene: TRBV29-1; j_gene: TRBJ2-3; CDR3nt: TGCAGCCTAAGCGGGGGCAAACGAGATACGCAGTATTTT; CDR3aa: CSLSGGKRDTQYF
len: 14; d_gene: -; abundance: -; v_gene: TRBV4-3; j_gene: TRBJ2-2; CDR3nt: TGCGCCAGCAGCCAAGATGAGGAGATCGGGGAGCTGTTTTTT; CDR3aa: CASSQDEEIGELFF
len: 17; d_gene: TRBD1; abundance: -; v_gene: TRBV6-2/TRBV6-3; j_gene: TRBJ2-7; CDR3nt: TGTGCCAGCAGTTACGCAGCCGGGACAGGATTAGAGTACGAGCAGTACTTC; CDR3aa: CASSYAAGTGLEYEQYF
len: 14; d_gene: -; abundance: once; v_gene: TRBV3-1/TRBV3-2; j_gene: TRBJ1-5; CDR3nt: TGTGCCAGTTGGGCCCTACTGAATCATCAGCCCCAGCATTTT; CDR3aa: CASWALLNHQPQHF
len: 15; d_gene: -; abundance: -; v_gene: TRBV6-1; j_gene: TRBJ2-7; CDR3nt: TGTGCCAGCAGTGAAGCGAGCGCGCGGGTCTACGAGCAGTACTTC; CDR3aa: CASSEASARVYEQYF
len: 18; d_gene: TRBD2; abundance: -; v_gene: TRBV4-3; j_gene: TRBJ2-2; CDR3nt: TGCGCCAGCAGCCAAGATGCGGGGGGGTTCGCGAACACCGGGGAGCTGTTTTTT; CDR3aa: CASSQDAGGFANTGELFF
len: 16; d_gene: -; abundance: few; v_gene: TRBV7-9; j_gene: TRBJ1-4; CDR3nt: TGTGCCAGCAGCTCCGCGCCGGGGGGAGCCAAGGAAAAACTGTTTTTT; CDR3aa: CASSSAPGGAKEKLFF
len: 19; d_gene: -; abundance: few; v_gene: TRBV4-1; j_gene: TRBJ2-7; CDR3nt: TGCGCCAGCAGCCAAGATCCTCGGGACCCTACAACGGAGTCCTACGAGCAGTACTTC; CDR3aa: CASSQDPRDPTTESYEQYF
len: 15; d_gene: -; abundance: few; v_gene: TRBV12-5; j_gene: TRBJ2-7; CDR3nt: TGTGCTAGTGGTCTGACTACAGGGATCGCCTACGAGCAGTACTTC; CDR3aa: CASGLTTGIAYEQYF
len: 14; d_gene: -; abundance: -; v_gene: TRBV4-1; j_gene: TRBJ2-7; CDR3nt: TGCGCCAGCAGCCCTTTGCCAACTACCTACGAGCAGTACTTC; CDR3aa: CASSPLPTTYEQYF
len: 13; d_gene: -; abundance: -; v_gene: TRBV6-1; j_gene: TRBJ2-1; CDR3nt: TGTGCCAGCAGTGAGGGTGGGTGGAATGAGCAGTTCTTC; CDR3aa: CASSEGGWNEQFF
len: 17; d_gene: TRBD2; abundance: -; v_gene: TRBV2; j_gene: TRBJ2-5; CDR3nt: TGTGCCAGCAGTGTGGGACTAGCGGGGGGGAACCAAGAGACCCAGTACTTC; CDR3aa: CASSVGLAGGNQETQYF
len: 13; d_gene: -; abundance: -; v_gene: TRBV5-4; j_gene: TRBJ2-1; CDR3nt: TGTGCCAGCAGCTCGTTTACAGGTTATGAGCAGTTCTTC; CDR3aa: CASSSFTGYEQFF
len: 14; d_gene: -; abundance: few; v_gene: TRBV19; j_gene: TRBJ1-5; CDR3nt: TGTGCCAGTAGTATAGGAACAGAGAGAGGGCCCCAGCATTTT; CDR3aa: CASSIGTERGPQHF
len: 17; d_gene: -; abundance: -; v_gene: TRBV18; j_gene: TRBJ1-2; CDR3nt: TGTGCCAGCTCACCACCGGATCTATCACCGGGCTTGAGGGGCTACACCTTC; CDR3aa: CASSPPDLSPGLRGYTF
len: 14; d_gene: -; abundance: -; v_gene: TRBV2; j_gene: TRBJ1-6; CDR3nt: TGTGCCAGCAAAATGAGGACCCTTAATTCACCCCTCCACTTT; CDR3aa: CASKMRTLNSPLHF
len: 13; d_gene: -; abundance: -; v_gene: TRBV4-1; j_gene: TRBJ1-1; CDR3nt: TGCGCCAGCAGCCCTACCTTGGGCACTGAAGCTTTCTTT; CDR3aa: CASSPTLGTEAFF
len: 16; d_gene: -; abundance: -; v_gene: TRBV27; j_gene: TRBJ2-5; CDR3nt: TGTGCCAGCAGACGTTTGGGGAGTGAATCACAAGAGACCCAGTACTTC; CDR3aa: CASRRLGSESQETQYF
len: 15; d_gene: TRBD1; abundance: -; v_gene: TRBV5-1; j_gene: TRBJ2-1; CDR3nt: TGCGCCAGCAGCCGAGGGACAGACTTGTACAATGAGCAGTTCTTC; CDR3aa: CASSRGTDLYNEQFF
len: 17; d_gene: -; abundance: -; v_gene: TRBV6-1; j_gene: TRBJ1-5; CDR3nt: TGTGCCAGCAGTGAAATGAGGGGAAGTGGGAGCAATCAGCCCCAGCATTTT; CDR3aa: CASSEMRGSGSNQPQHF
len: 13; d_gene: -; abundance: -; v_gene: TRBV6-2/TRBV6-3; j_gene: TRBJ1-5; CDR3nt: TGTGCCAGCAGTGGGAGAGCATATCAGCCCCAGCATTTT; CDR3aa: CASSGRAYQPQHF
len: 12; d_gene: -; abundance: -; v_gene: TRBV6-1; j_gene: TRBJ2-1; CDR3nt: TGTGCCAGCAGTGAAAAAAGGAGTGAGCAGTTCTTC; CDR3aa: CASSEKRSEQFF
len: 17; d_gene: -; abundance: few; v_gene: TRBV9; j_gene: TRBJ2-1; CDR3nt: TGTGCCAGCAGCGTTGGCGGGACCATCAGCTCCTACAATGAGCAGTTCTTC; CDR3aa: CASSVGGTISSYNEQFF
len: 14; d_gene: TRBD1; abundance: -; v_gene: TRBV10-2; j_gene: TRBJ2-7; CDR3nt: TGCGCCAGCAGGAGGGACAGGGAGGGAAACGAGCAGTACTTC; CDR3aa: CASRRDREGNEQYF
len: 17; d_gene: TRBD1; abundance: -; v_gene: TRBV7-2; j_gene: TRBJ2-7; CDR3nt: TGTGCCAGCAGCTACGGGACAGGGGCGTACTCCTCCTACGAGCAGTACTTC; CDR3aa: CASSYGTGAYSSYEQYF
len: 14; d_gene: -; abundance: -; v_gene: TRBV6-2/TRBV6-3; j_gene: TRBJ2-7; CDR3nt: TGTGCCAGCAGTTTTGGACAGAGCTCCTACGAGCAGTACTTC; CDR3aa: CASSFGQSSYEQYF
len: 12; d_gene: -; abundance: -; v_gene: TRBV12-5; j_gene: TRBJ2-1; CDR3nt: TGTGCTAGTGGGCGCACAGGGTATGAGCAGTTCTTC; CDR3aa: CASGRTGYEQFF
len: 16; d_gene: TRBD2; abundance: -; v_gene: TRBV4-2; j_gene: TRBJ2-1; CDR3nt: TGTGCCAGCAGCCGCGAACTAGCGGGGGGATACAATGAGCAGTTCTTC; CDR3aa: CASSRELAGGYNEQFF
len: 13; d_gene: -; abundance: -; v_gene: TRBV11-2; j_gene: TRBJ2-7; CDR3nt: TGTGCCAGCAGCTTACCAGGGCCCTACGAGCAGTACTTC; CDR3aa: CASSLPGPYEQYF
len: 14; d_gene: -; abundance: -; v_gene: TRBV9; j_gene: TRBJ1-6; CDR3nt: TGTGCCAGCAACCCGGAAGGACTTAATTCACCCCTCCACTTT; CDR3aa: CASNPEGLNSPLHF
len: 13; d_gene: -; abundance: -; v_gene: TRBV5-6; j_gene: TRBJ2-2; CDR3nt: TGTGCCAGCAGGGGCAGACGTACCGGGGAGCTGTTTTTT; CDR3aa: CASRGRRTGELFF
len: 14; d_gene: -; abundance: -; v_gene: TRBV5-4; j_gene: TRBJ1-4; CDR3nt: TGTGCCAGCAGCTTGGGACCCACTAATGAAAAACTGTTTTTT; CDR3aa: CASSLGPTNEKLFF
len: 16; d_gene: -; abundance: few; v_gene: TRBV5-1; j_gene: TRBJ2-5; CDR3nt: TGCGCCAGCAGCTTGGAAGGCTGGCGGTTCCAAGAGACCCAGTACTTC; CDR3aa: CASSLEGWRFQETQYF
len: 18; d_gene: TRBD1; abundance: -; v_gene: TRBV16; j_gene: TRBJ1-5; CDR3nt: TGTGCCAGCAGCCTACGACAGGGGGCAAGTAAAATTAATCAGCCCCAGCATTTT; CDR3aa: CASSLRQGASKINQPQHF
len: 13; d_gene: TRBD1; abundance: -; v_gene: TRBV27; j_gene: TRBJ1-1; CDR3nt: TGTGCCAGCATGACAGGGGTGAACACTGAAGCTTTCTTT; CDR3aa: CASMTGVNTEAFF
len: 16; d_gene: -; abundance: -; v_gene: TRBV27; j_gene: TRBJ2-6; CDR3nt: TGTGCCAGCAGTTTTGGGATGAACTCTGGGGCCAACGTCCTGACTTTC; CDR3aa: CASSFGMNSGANVLTF
len: 17; d_gene: -; abundance: -; v_gene: TRBV7-9; j_gene: TRBJ2-7; CDR3nt: TGTGCCAGCAGCTTTCGGTCTGCGCGCTCGGCCGCCTACGAGCAGTACTTC; CDR3aa: CASSFRSARSAAYEQYF
len: 15; d_gene: TRBD1; abundance: -; v_gene: TRBV6-5; j_gene: TRBJ1-2; CDR3nt: TGTGCCAGCAGCATTTTTCGGGACAGAGCCTATGGCTACACCTTC; CDR3aa: CASSIFRDRAYGYTF
len: 18; d_gene: TRBD1; abundance: -; v_gene: TRBV14; j_gene: TRBJ1-4; CDR3nt: TGTGCCAGCAGCCCCCGGGACAGGGGGCGAAGGATAGGTGAAAAACTGTTTTTT; CDR3aa: CASSPRDRGRRIGEKLFF
len: 13; d_gene: -; abundance: -; v_gene: TRBV7-2; j_gene: TRBJ2-5; CDR3nt: TGTGCCAGCAGCTTTAACAGGGTAGAGACCCAGTACTTC; CDR3aa: CASSFNRVETQYF
len: 16; d_gene: -; abundance: -; v_gene: TRBV3-1/TRBV3-2; j_gene: TRBJ1-5; CDR3nt: TGTGCCAGCACCTTTCGCCTCAATGACCCCAATCAGCCCCAGCATTTT; CDR3aa: CASTFRLNDPNQPQHF
len: 15; d_gene: TRBD1; abundance: -; v_gene: TRBV18; j_gene: TRBJ2-1; CDR3nt: TGTGCCAGCTCACCAACAGGGGGCTCCTACAATGAGCAGTTCTTC; CDR3aa: CASSPTGGSYNEQFF